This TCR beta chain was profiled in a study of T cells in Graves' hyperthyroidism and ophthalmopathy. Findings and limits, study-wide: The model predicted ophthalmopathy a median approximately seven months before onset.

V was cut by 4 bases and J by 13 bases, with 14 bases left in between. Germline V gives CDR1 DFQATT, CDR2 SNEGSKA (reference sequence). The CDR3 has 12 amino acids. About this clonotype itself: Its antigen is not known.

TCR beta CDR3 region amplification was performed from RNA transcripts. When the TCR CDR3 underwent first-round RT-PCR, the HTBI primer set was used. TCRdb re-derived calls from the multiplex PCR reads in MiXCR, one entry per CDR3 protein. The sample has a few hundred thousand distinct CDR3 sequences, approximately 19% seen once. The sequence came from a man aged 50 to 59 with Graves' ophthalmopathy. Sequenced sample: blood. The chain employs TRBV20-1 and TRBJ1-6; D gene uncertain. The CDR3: CSAKAPMVPLHF. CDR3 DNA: TGCAGTGCTAAGGCCCCCATGGTGCCCCTCCACTTT.